A single sample is the source of the 10 T cell receptor beta chains below, sequenced in a study of early T cells in non-severe SARS-CoV-2 infection. TCRdb called the 5' RACE reads again in MiXCR, with one record for every CDR3 protein. The sample records roughly 50,000 distinct CDR3 sequences, just over 8% being singletons. Sequenced: whole blood. Receptor source: an adult who was a healthcare worker with PCR-confirmed SARS-CoV-2 infection or an uninfected control (not recorded which).

The rearrangement uses TRBV12-3 or TRBV12-4 and TRBJ1-1; D gene uncertain. The CDR3 is 13 amino acids. The germline V and J ends were trimmed by 5 bases and 1 base, with 8 bases remaining between them. The DNA of the CDR3 is TGTGCCAGCAGTAGGGCCGAGAACACTGAAGCTTTCTTT. It translates to CASSRAENTEAFF.

At least ten counts were recorded for this clonotype. The chain employs TRBV27 and TRBJ2-7, with a weak D call TRBD1 (5 bases). In germline, CDR1 is MNHEY, CDR2 SMNVEV (reference sequence). The CDR3 contains 13 residues. V was cut by 4 bases and J by 4 bases, with 11 bases left in between. This chain's CDR3 is CASSSGHHYEQYF. Here the CDR3 DNA reads TGTGCCAGCAGTTCAGGACACCATTACGAGCAGTACTTC.

In this sample, this clonotype turned up a few times. The rearrangement joins TRBV13 to TRBJ1-4; D remains ambiguous. The CDR3 is 15 residues long. V shed 0 bases and J shed 0 bases, with 5 bases lying between them. Germline CDR1 PRHDT, CDR2 FYEKMQ (reference sequence). The CDR3 reads CASSLGGPTNEKLFF. In nucleotides, the CDR3 is TGTGCCAGCAGCTTAGGCGGGCCAACTAATGAAAAACTGTTTTTT.

The V call is TRBV12-3 or TRBV12-4, the J call TRBJ2-1, with TRBD2 identical over 7 bases. V gave up 5 bases and J gave up 8 bases; unmatched junction bases: 6. The CDR3 is made up of 13 amino acids. CDR3 nucleotide sequence: TGTGCCAGCAGTCGAGGGACTATGGATGAGCAGTTCTTC. Translated: CASSRGTMDEQFF.

The chain is built from TRBV19 and TRBJ2-1, with 12 bases that match TRBD1. After removal of 8 bases from V and 7 bases from J, the junction contained 15 bases not matched to a gene. Germline values: CDR1 LNHDA, CDR2 SQIVND (reference sequence). This CDR3 is 17 amino acids long. CDR3 DNA sequence: TGTGCCAGTCAAAGCCGGGACAGGGGGCATTTGAAGAATGAGCAGTTCTTC. It is translated as CASQSRDRGHLKNEQFF.

The V and J genes are TRBV20-1 and TRBJ2-3, with a weak D call TRBD1 (5 bases). Germline lookup yields CDR1 DFQATT and CDR2 SNEGSKA (reference sequence). The CDR3 length is 14 residues. V was cut by 1 base and J by 5 bases, with 13 bases left in between. The CDR3 DNA sequence: TGCAGTGCTAGAGTAAGGGGATCGGGAGATACGCAGTATTTT. Its translation is CSARVRGSGDTQYF.

The chain couples TRBV29-1 to TRBJ2-5; the match to TRBD1 covers 7 bases. The germline CDR1 and CDR2 sequences are SQVTM and ANQGSEA. The CDR3 has 11 residues. With 4 bases clipped from V and 4 bases from J, the junction kept 0 bases outside the gene matches. CDR3 sequence reads: CSVGTGETQYF. The DNA of the CDR3 is TGCAGCGTTGGGACAGGAGAGACCCAGTACTTC.

This clonotype was picked up many times. The CDR3 DNA follows: TGTGCCACCAGTCCGGCTAGCGCCTACAATGAGCAGTTCTTC. Translating it yields CATSPASAYNEQFF. The chain employs TRBV24-1 and TRBJ2-1; D possibly corresponds to TRBD2 (6 bases). Germline assignment: CDR1 KGHDR and CDR2 SFDVKD. V was shortened by 6 bases and J by 2 bases, with 10 bases between the two germline ends. The length of the CDR3 is 14 residues.

This clonotype turned up a few times. The chain recombines TRBV4-1 with TRBJ1-4; TRBD1 matches 9 bases. This CDR3 has 15 residues. V was clipped by 0 bases and J by 5 bases; unmatched bases: 1. Germline values: CDR1 MGHRA, CDR2 YSYEKL. CDR3 nucleotides: TGCGCCAGCAGCCAAGAGGGACAGGGAAATGAAAAACTGTTTTTT. Amino acid sequence: CASSQEGQGNEKLFF.

The chain carries TRBV2 and TRBJ1-3, with no clear D. CDR1 is SNHLY and CDR2 is FYNNEI in the germline V gene. This CDR3 has 13 residues. V lost 8 bases, J lost 3 bases, and 11 bases lay in between. The CDR3 region is CASDGVHGNTIYF. CDR3 coding DNA: TGTGCCAGCGATGGGGTCCATGGAAACACCATATATTTT. The full variable domain, completed using reference TRBV2 and TRBJ1-3, is EPEVTQTPSHQVTQMGQEVILRCVPISNHLYFYWYRQILGQKVEFLVSFYNNEISEKSEIFDDQFSVERPDGSNFTLKIRSTKLEDSAMYFCASDGVHGNTIYFGEGSWLTVV.